The present T cell receptor (beta chain) was sequenced within a study of cytomegalovirus exposure and HLA in healthy donors. Study results and limitations: DRB1 had the most TCR associations and HLA-C the fewest, a later analysis found, with rates varying by HLA locus. In a later analysis, V- and J-gene trimming of beta chains associated with a DCLRE1C missense variant, replicated independently.

The length of the CDR3 is 18 residues. Germline CDR1 SSHAT, CDR2 FNYEAQ (reference sequence). 60 Vbeta and 13 Jbeta primers were used in PCR. Sequencing was performed with immunoSEQ multiplex PCR; in TCRdb, only in-frame clones are kept and a portion is missing. The sample includes 72,000 or so clones, 78% of them seen just once. Points on this clone: Antigen: not known. At one boundary the junction diverges from the germline segment, which might be a read error.

The chain combines TRBV7-7 with TRBJ1-5; D is undetermined. This clonotype was obtained from a man between 18 and 35 years old in good health and CMV-seropositive. Sequencing was performed on PBMCs. This CDR3 is CASSSPRRAPNRNQPQHF. CDR3 DNA sequence: TGTGCTAGCAGCTCGCCGAGGAGGGCCCCAAACCGCAATCAGCCCCAGCATTTT.